This T cell receptor beta chain comes out of a study of cytomegalovirus exposure and HLA in healthy donors. General study points: In the 100 to 150 validation repertoires, about 94% of cluster scores exceeded 0, per a later analysis. It was fewer than 200 TCR beta chains that were listed as cytomegalovirus-associated. Rarity marked most TCR sequences, yet some public TCRs occurred in many donors. With high specificity and sensitivity, the classifier reportedly diagnosed cytomegalovirus status.

In the case of this clone: Its specificity is not known.

The trim removed 7 bases at V and 5 bases at J, leaving 7 bases unmatched. Germline assignment: CDR1 MNHNY and CDR2 SVGAGI (reference sequence). This CDR3 is built from 15 residues. The protocol was immunoSEQ multiplex PCR, while the TCRdb copy is restricted to in-frame clones and leaves out a portion. Of roughly 45,000 clones listed, 80% to 95% are singletons. V gene TRBV6-6 combines with J gene TRBJ2-5; 13 nucleotides match TRBD2. The receptor comes from a man between 18 and 35 years old in good health and CMV-seronegative. Sequencing was carried out using PBMCs. The CDR3 sequence: CASIRTSGSSETQYF. The CDR3 DNA reads TGTGCCAGCATCCGGACTAGCGGGAGTTCGGAGACCCAGTACTTC.